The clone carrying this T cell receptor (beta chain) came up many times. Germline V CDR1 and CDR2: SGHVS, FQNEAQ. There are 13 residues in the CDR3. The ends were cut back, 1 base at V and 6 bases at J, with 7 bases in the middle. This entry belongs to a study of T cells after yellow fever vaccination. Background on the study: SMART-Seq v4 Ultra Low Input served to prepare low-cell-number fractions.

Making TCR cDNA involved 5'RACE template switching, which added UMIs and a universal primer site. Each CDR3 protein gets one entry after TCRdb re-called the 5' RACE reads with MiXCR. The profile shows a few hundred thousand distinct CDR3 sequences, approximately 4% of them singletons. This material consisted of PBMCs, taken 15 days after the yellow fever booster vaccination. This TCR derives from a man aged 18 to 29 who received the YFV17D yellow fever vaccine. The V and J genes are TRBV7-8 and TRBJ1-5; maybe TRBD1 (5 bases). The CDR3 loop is CASSLVGTQPQHF. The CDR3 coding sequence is TGTGCCAGCAGCTTAGTGGGGACTCAGCCCCAGCATTTT. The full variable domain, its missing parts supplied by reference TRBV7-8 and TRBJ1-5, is GAGVSQSPRYKVAKRGQDVALRCDPISGHVSLFWYQQALGQGPEFLTYFQNEAQLDKSGLPSDRFFAERPEGSVSTLKIQRTQQEDSAVYLCASSLVGTQPQHFGDGTRLSIL.